This T cell receptor beta chain was retrieved from a study of T cell changes during pregnancy in multiple sclerosis. There are 16 residues in the CDR3. Germline CDR1 reads SNHLY; CDR2 reads FYNNEI. Losses at the gene ends were 5 bases for V and 0 bases for J; bases not matched to a gene: 9. The method was immunoSEQ multiplex PCR; TCRdb's version includes in-frame clones alone and lacks a portion of them. The sample holds 55,000 to 70,000 clones, 80% to 95% seen once. Sequences were derived from CD4+ T cells from peripheral blood mononuclear cells, sampled before pregnancy. This TCR came from a female donor with multiple sclerosis, enrolled in a pregnancy study. The V gene is TRBV2, the J gene TRBJ1-1; TRBD1 aligns across 7 bases. The CDR3 loop is CASSSGTDRMNTEAFF. The CDR3 region has the DNA TGTGCCAGCAGTTCTGGGACAGACCGGATGAACACTGAAGCTTTCTTT.